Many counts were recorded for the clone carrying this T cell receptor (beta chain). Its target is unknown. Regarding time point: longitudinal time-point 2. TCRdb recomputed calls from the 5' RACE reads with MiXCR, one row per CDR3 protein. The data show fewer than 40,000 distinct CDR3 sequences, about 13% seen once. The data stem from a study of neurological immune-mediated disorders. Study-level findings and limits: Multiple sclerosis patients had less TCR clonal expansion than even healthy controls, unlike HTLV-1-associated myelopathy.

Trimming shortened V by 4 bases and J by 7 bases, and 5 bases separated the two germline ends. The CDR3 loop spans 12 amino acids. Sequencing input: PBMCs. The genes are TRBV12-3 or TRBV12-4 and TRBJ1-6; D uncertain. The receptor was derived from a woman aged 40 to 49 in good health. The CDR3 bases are TGTGCCAGCAGTTCCACCAATTCACCCCTCCACTTT. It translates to CASSSTNSPLHF.